These 3 T cell receptor beta chains were all obtained from the same sample, sequenced in a study of OX40 agonist ivuxolimab in advanced cancers. Measured with immunoSEQ multiplex PCR; TCRdb has only the in-frame clones, and not every one. The sample has around 65,000 clones; more than 85% are singletons. The specimen was CD4+ or CD8+ T cells sorted from blood, collected in a trial of the OX40 agonist ivuxolimab. All receptors derive from an adult with an advanced solid tumor such as melanoma, head and neck, liver or kidney cancer.

The chain has TRBV6-5 and TRBJ1-5; 8 bases align to TRBD1. Germline CDR1 and CDR2: MNHEY and SVGAGI. V gave up 5 bases and J gave up 10 bases; unmatched junction bases: 10. The CDR3 is 14 residues long. This chain's CDR3 is CASSSMTGALPQHF. CDR3 nucleotide sequence: TGTGCCAGCAGTAGTATGACAGGGGCCCTACCCCAGCATTTT.

The rearrangement joins TRBV19 to TRBJ2-3, with D unclear. This CDR3 region has 13 residues. V was shortened by 5 bases and J by 4 bases, with 10 bases between the two germline ends. CDR1 and CDR2 from the germline V gene are LNHDA and SQIVND (reference sequence). The CDR3 nucleotides are TGTGCCAGTAGTTTCACTGTTTCAGATACGCAGTATTTT. The encoded protein is CASSFTVSDTQYF.

The chain joins TRBV19 to TRBJ2-2, with TRBD2 matching 9 bases. Germline V lookup: CDR1 LNHDA, CDR2 SQIVND (reference sequence). This CDR3 has 15 residues. Trimming at V came to 7 bases and at J to 2 bases, leaving 5 bases not matched to a gene. The CDR3 DNA reads TGTGCCAGTACGGTAGCGGGGGCAAACACCGGGGAGCTGTTTTTT. It translates to CASTVAGANTGELFF.